This entry lists 8 T cell receptor beta chains sequenced from one sample in a study of blood T cell repertoires in COVID-19. The data were produced by immunoSEQ multiplex PCR, yet TCRdb's version contains in-frame clones alone and is incomplete. The table has about 160,000 clones, approximately 80% seen once. Source material: PBMCs or T cells enriched from blood (not recorded which). The receptors derive from a woman aged 55-70 years who had recovered from COVID-19.

The chain employs TRBV7-8 and TRBJ1-1; 7 nucleotides align to TRBD1. The J segment lost 1 base and the V segment lost 5 bases, leaving 7 bases of the junction unmatched. This CDR3 has 15 amino acids. CDR1 and CDR2 from the germline V gene are SGHVS and FQNEAQ. CDR3 nucleotide sequence: TGTGCCAGCAGCCCAAGGACAGGTTGGAACACTGAAGCTTTCTTT. Protein: CASSPRTGWNTEAFF.

The chain joins TRBV4-2 to TRBJ2-7, with 7 bases identical to TRBD2. The CDR3 is 13 amino acids. V gave up 6 bases and J gave up 3 bases; unmatched junction bases: 5. The germline V gene has CDR1 LGHNA and CDR2 YNFKEQ. The CDR3 protein is CASSSSGNYEQYF. The CDR3 DNA follows: TGTGCCAGCAGTTCTAGCGGAAACTACGAGCAGTACTTC.

This clone was found once. The CDR3 protein is CASRADRGLNYGYTF. CDR3 bases: TGTGCCAGCAGGGCTGACAGGGGATTGAACTATGGCTACACCTTC. This sequence joins TRBV6-6 and TRBJ1-2; 8 positions agree with TRBD1. Germline CDR1 and CDR2: MNHNY and SVGAGI (reference sequence). The trim removed 6 bases at V and 2 bases at J, leaving 8 bases unmatched. The CDR3 contains 15 residues.

About this clone itself: Other nucleotide sequences from this sample produce the same CDR3. This chain uses TRBV24-1 with TRBJ1-2; D gene uncertain. This CDR3 comprises 12 residues. The V end was cut by 4 bases, the J end by 4 bases, with 6 bases between. The germline V gene has CDR1 KGHDR and CDR2 SFDVKD. CDR3 DNA sequence: TGTGCCACCAGTGACGGAGTCTATGGCTACACCTTC. Protein sequence: CATSDGVYGYTF.

The rearrangement links TRBV7-2 to TRBJ1-5; possibly TRBD1 for D (5 bases). The CDR3 covers 14 residues. The V end lost 10 bases, the J end lost 0 bases, and 13 bases lay between the germline ends. The germline V gene has CDR1 SGHTA and CDR2 FQGNSA. The CDR3 coding sequence is TGTGCCACTGGGGGGGAATATAGCAATCAGCCCCAGCATTTT. It translates to CATGGEYSNQPQHF.

This chain joins TRBV7-2 and TRBJ2-1, with a possible D match to TRBD2 (7 bases). CDR3 length equals 16 residues. With 5 bases removed from V and 7 bases from J, the gap between germline ends came to 21 bases. Germline lookup yields CDR1 SGHTA and CDR2 FQGNSA. CDR3 loop: CASSHLMGGGGNEQFF. The CDR3, as DNA: TGTGCCAGCAGCCATCTAATGGGGGGCGGGGGAAATGAGCAGTTCTTC.

J is TRBJ2-1 and V is TRBV4-1; 9 nucleotides line up with TRBD2. There are 17 residues in the CDR3. Losses at the gene ends were 0 bases for V and 4 bases for J; bases not matched to a gene: 7. CDR1 is MGHRA, CDR2 YSYEKL, per germline. This CDR3 reads CASSQDFLAGPYNEQFF. The CDR3 coding sequence is TGCGCCAGCAGCCAAGACTTTCTAGCGGGGCCTTACAATGAGCAGTTCTTC.

This rearrangement joins TRBV5-6 to TRBJ2-2, with 7 bases lining up with TRBD2. This CDR3 has 19 residues. V lost 4 bases and J lost 7; bases outside the gene matches: 22. Germline V gene sequence: CDR1 SGHDT, CDR2 YYEEEE. The CDR3 DNA reads TGTGCCAGCAGCGCGGGTGGTCCCACTAGCGCTTCTTCGAACGGGGAGCTGTTTTTT. Amino acids: CASSAGGPTSASSNGELFF. The variable domain in full, completed from reference TRBV5-6 and TRBJ2-2, reads DAGVTQSPTHLIKTRGQQVTLRCSPKSGHDTVSWYQQALGQGPQFIFQYYEEEERQRGNFPDRFSGHQFPNYSSELNVNALLLGDSALYLCASSAGGPTSASSNGELFFGEGSRLTVL.